This T cell receptor (delta chain) came from a study of gamma-delta T cells after stem cell transplantation. This clone was seen a few times. The protein recorded in TCRdb matches a much larger clone and deviates from this DNA's translation at residue 12, suggesting a read error; the protein here is obtained by translating the DNA. TCRdb re-called the RT-PCR reads through CATT. The sample has about 2,400 delta-chain clones, 2% to 3% seen once. This CDR3 contains 21 residues. Losses at the gene ends were 3 bases for V and 0 bases for J; bases not matched to a gene: 24. Germline loops: CDR1 GEAIGNYY, CDR2 EKD.

Source material: gamma-delta T cells. This sequence was found in a human donor. It is not recorded whose cells these are; they may come from a transplant donor. This sequence joins TRDV2 and TRDJ1, with 7 bases identical to TRDD3. The chain's CDR3 is CACDPVRSELGNNRDTDKLIF. The DNA of the CDR3 is TGTGCCTGTGACCCTGTACGTTCCGAACTGGGGAATAATCGGGACACCGATAAACTCATCTTT.